This T cell receptor (beta chain) was obtained from a study of blood T cell repertoires in COVID-19. Germline loops: CDR1 SGHAT, CDR2 FQNNGV. This CDR3 has 17 amino acids. Between the trimmed V and J ends, which lost 5 bases and 3 bases, there was a span of 22 bases. Some clones are missing from TCRdb's copy, which holds only in-frame ones; the method was immunoSEQ multiplex PCR. Of 250,000 or so clones detected, approximately 89% appear once; the ten largest clones hold approximately 3.4%. The TCR originated in a woman aged 40 to 50 who had been exposed to COVID-19. The V gene is TRBV11-2, the J gene TRBJ1-1; the D gene is possibly TRBD1 (6 bases). Material: PBMCs or T cells enriched from blood (not recorded which). The CDR3 nucleotides read TGTGCCAGCAGCCCTCCACAAAGGGGGAAGGTCGACACTGAAGCTTTCTTT. Amino acid sequence: CASSPPQRGKVDTEAFF.